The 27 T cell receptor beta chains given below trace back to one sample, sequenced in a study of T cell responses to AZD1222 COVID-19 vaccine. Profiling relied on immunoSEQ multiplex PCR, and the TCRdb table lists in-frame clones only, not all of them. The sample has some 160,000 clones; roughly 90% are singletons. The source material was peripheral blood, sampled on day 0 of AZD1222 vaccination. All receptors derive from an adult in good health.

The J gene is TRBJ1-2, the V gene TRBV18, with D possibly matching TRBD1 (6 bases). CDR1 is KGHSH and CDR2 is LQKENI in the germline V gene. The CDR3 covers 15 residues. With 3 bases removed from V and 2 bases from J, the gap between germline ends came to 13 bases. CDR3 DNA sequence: TGTGCCAGCTCACCGTTACGACAGGCCAACTATGGCTACACCTTC. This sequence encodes CASSPLRQANYGYTF.

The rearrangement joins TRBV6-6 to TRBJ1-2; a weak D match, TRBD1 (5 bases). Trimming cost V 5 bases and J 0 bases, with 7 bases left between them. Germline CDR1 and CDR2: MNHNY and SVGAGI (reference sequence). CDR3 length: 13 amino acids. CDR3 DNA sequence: TGTGCCAGCAGTGCGACAGCTAACTATGGCTACACCTTC. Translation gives CASSATANYGYTF.

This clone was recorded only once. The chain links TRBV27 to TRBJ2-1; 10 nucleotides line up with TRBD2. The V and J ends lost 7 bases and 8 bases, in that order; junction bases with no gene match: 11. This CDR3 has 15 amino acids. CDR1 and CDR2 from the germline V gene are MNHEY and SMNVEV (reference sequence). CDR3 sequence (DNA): TGTGCCAGCAACCTGGGAGCGGGAGGGCCATATGAGCAGTTCTTC. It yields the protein CASNLGAGGPYEQFF.

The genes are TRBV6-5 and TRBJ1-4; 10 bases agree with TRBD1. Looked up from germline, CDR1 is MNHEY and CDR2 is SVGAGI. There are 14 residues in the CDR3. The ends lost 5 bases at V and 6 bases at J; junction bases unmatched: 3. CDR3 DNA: TGTGCCAGCAGTCAGGACAGGGGGGATGAAAAACTGTTTTTT. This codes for CASSQDRGDEKLFF.

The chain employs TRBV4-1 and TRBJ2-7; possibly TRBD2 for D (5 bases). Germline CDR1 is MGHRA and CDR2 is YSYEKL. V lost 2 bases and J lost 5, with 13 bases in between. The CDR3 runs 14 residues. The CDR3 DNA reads TGCGCCAGCAGCCAACCCCGCCGGGGTAACGAGCAGTACTTC. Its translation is CASSQPRRGNEQYF.

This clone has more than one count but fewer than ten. For the CDR3, the DNA is TGTGCCAGCTCACCGTTCCAGGAAACTAATTCTGAAGCTTTCTTT. This codes for CASSPFQETNSEAFF. The rearrangement uses TRBV18 and TRBJ1-1; D is ambiguous. The CDR3 is 15 amino acids. V gave up 3 bases and J gave up 6 bases, with 17 bases separating them. Germline V gene data show CDR1 as KGHSH and CDR2 as LQKENI.

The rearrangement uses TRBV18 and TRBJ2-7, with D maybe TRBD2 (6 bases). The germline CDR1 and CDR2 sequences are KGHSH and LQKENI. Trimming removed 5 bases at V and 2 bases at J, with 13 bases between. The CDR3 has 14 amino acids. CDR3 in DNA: TGTGCCAGCTCAGGGCAGGGAGGTACCTACGAGCAGTACTTC. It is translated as CASSGQGGTYEQYF.

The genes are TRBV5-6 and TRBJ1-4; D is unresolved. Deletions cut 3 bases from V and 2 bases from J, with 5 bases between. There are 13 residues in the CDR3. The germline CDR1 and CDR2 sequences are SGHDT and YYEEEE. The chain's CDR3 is CASSWDTNEKLFF. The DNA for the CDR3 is TGTGCCAGCAGCTGGGATACTAATGAAAAACTGTTTTTT.

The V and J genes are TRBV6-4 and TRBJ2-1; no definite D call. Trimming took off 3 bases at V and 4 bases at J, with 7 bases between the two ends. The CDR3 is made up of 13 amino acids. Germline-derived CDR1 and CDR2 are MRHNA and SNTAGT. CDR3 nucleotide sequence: TGTGCCAGCAGTGATAACTTATACAATGAGCAGTTCTTC. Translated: CASSDNLYNEQFF.

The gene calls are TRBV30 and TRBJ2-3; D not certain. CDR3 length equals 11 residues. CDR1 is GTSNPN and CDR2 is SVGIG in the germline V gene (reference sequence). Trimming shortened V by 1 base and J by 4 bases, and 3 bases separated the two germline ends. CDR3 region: CAWSGSDTQYF. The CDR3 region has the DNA TGTGCCTGGAGTGGCTCAGATACGCAGTATTTT.

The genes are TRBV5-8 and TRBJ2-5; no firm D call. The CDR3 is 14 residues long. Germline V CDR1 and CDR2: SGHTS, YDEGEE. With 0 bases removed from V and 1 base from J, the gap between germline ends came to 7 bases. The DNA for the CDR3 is TGTGCCAGCAGCTTGGTTACGGTCCAAGAGACCCAGTACTTC. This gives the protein CASSLVTVQETQYF.

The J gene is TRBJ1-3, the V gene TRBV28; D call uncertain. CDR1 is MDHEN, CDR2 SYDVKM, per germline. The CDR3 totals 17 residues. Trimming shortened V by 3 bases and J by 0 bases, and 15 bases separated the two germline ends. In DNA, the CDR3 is TGTGCCAGCAGTTTTTTCTCTTCACGACGCTCTGGAAACACCATATATTTT. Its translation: CASSFFSSRRSGNTIYF.

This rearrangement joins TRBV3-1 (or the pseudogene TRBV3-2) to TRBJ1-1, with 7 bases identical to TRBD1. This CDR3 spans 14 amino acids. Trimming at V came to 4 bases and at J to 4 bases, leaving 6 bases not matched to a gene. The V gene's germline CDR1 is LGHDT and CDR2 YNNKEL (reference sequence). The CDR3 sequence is CASSPRGLGTEAFF. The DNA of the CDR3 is TGTGCCAGCAGCCCGAGGGGGCTGGGCACTGAAGCTTTCTTT.

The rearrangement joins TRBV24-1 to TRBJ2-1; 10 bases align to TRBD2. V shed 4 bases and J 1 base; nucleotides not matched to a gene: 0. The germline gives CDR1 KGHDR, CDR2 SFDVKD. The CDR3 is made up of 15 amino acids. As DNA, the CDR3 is TGTGCCACCAGTGAGACTAGCGGGTCCTACAATGAGCAGTTCTTC. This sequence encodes CATSETSGSYNEQFF.

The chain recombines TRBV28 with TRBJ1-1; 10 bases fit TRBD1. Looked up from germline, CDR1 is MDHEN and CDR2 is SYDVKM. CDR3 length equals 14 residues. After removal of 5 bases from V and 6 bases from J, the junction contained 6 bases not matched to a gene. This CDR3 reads CASSQDRGQSEAFF. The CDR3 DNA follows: TGTGCCAGCAGTCAAGACAGGGGGCAGTCTGAAGCTTTCTTT.

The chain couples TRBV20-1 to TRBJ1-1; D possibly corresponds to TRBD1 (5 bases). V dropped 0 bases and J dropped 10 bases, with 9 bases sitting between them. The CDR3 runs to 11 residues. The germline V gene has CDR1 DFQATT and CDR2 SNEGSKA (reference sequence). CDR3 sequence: CSAREGTSAFF. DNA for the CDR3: TGCAGTGCTAGAGAGGGGACTTCAGCTTTCTTT.

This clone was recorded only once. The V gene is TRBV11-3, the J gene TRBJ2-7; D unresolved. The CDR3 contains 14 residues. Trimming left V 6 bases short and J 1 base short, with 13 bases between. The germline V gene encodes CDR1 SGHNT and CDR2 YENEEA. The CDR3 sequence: CASRAPSRSYEQYF. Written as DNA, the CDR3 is TGTGCCAGCAGAGCACCCTCTAGGTCCTACGAGCAGTACTTC.

The chain's CDR3 is CASSRQMNTEAFF. In DNA form, the CDR3 reads TGCGCCAGCAGTCGGCAGATGAACACTGAAGCTTTCTTT. The chain uses TRBV10-2 and TRBJ1-1; unclear D gene. This CDR3 is 13 amino acids long. Per the germline V gene, CDR1 is WSHSY and CDR2 is SAAADI. Deletions cut 5 bases from V and 0 bases from J, with 7 bases between.

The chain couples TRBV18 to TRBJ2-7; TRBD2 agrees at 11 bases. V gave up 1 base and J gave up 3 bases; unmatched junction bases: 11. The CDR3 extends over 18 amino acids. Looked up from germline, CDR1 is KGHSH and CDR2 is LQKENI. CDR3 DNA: TGTGCCAGCTCACCACAGACGAGTAGCGGGAGGGAGCACTACGAGCAGTACTTC. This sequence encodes CASSPQTSSGREHYEQYF. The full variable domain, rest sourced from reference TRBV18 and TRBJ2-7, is NAGVMQNPRHLVRRRGQEARLRCSPMKGHSHVYWYRQLPEEGLKFMVYLQKENIIDESGMPKERFSAEFPKEGPSILRIQQVVRGDSAAYFCASSPQTSSGREHYEQYFGPGTRLTVT.

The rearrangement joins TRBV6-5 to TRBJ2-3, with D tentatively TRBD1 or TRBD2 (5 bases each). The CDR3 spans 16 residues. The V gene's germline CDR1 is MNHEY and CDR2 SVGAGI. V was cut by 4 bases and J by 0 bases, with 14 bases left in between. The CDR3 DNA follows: TGTGCCAGCAGTTCCGGGGCGGGCCGAAGCACAGATACGCAGTATTTT. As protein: CASSSGAGRSTDTQYF.

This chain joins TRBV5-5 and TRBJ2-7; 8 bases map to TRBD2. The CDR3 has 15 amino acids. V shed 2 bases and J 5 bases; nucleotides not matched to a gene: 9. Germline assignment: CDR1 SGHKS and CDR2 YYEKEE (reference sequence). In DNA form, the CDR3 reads TGTGCCAGCAGCTTCTACGGGAGGGCCGGCAACGAGCAGTACTTC. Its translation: CASSFYGRAGNEQYF.

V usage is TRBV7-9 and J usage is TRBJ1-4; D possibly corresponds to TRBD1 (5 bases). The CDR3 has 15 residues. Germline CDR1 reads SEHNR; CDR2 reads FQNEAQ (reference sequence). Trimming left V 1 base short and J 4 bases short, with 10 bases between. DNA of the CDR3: TGTGCCAGCAGCTTAGACAGGCCAGATAATGAAAAACTGTTTTTT. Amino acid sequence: CASSLDRPDNEKLFF.

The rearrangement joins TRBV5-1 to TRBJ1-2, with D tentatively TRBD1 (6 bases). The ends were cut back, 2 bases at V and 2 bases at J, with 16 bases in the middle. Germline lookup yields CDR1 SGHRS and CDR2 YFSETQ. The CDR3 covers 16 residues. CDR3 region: CASSLPGGVNNYGYTF. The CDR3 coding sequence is TGCGCCAGCAGCTTACCGGGGGGCGTCAACAACTATGGCTACACCTTC.

CDR3 sequence reads: CASSQDHVNQPQHF. For the CDR3, the DNA is TGCGCCAGCAGCCAAGATCACGTCAATCAGCCCCAGCATTTT. The J gene is TRBJ1-5, the V gene TRBV4-3; D uncertain. The CDR3 extends over 14 amino acids. Trimming pared 0 bases from V and 3 bases from J, leaving 6 bases between. The V gene's germline CDR1 is LGHNA and CDR2 YSLEER.

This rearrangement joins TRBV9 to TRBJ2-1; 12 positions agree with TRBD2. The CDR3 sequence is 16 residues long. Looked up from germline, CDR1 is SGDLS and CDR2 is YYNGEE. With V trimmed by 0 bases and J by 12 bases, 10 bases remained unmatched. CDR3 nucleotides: TGTGCCAGCAGCGTAGCCCTAGCGGGAGGGCCCAGCGTGCAGTTCTTC. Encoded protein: CASSVALAGGPSVQFF.

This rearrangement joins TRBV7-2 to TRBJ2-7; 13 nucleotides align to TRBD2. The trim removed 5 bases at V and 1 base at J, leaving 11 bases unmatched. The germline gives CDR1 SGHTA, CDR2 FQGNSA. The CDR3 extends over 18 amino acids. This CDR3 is CASSARTSGSLGSYEQYF. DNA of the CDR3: TGTGCCAGCAGCGCCCGGACTAGCGGGAGTCTCGGGTCCTACGAGCAGTACTTC.

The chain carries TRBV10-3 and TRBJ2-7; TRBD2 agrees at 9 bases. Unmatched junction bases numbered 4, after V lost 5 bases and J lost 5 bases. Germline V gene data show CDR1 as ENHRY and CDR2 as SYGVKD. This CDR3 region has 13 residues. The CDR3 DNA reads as TGTGCCATCAGTTCTAGCGGGAACAACGAGCAGTACTTC. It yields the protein CAISSSGNNEQYF.